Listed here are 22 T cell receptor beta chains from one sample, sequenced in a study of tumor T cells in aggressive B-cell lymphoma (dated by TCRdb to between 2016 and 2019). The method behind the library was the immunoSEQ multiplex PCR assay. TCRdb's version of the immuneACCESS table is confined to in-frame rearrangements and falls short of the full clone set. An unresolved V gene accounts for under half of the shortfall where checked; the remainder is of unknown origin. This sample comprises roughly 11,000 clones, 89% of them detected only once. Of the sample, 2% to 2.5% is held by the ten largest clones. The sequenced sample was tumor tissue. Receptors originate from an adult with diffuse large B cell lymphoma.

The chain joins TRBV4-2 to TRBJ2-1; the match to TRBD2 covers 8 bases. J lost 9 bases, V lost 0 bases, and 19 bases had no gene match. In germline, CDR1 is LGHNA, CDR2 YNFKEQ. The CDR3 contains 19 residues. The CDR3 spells CASSQDWAVLAGVGGEQFF. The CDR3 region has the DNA TGTGCCAGCAGCCAAGATTGGGCAGTGCTAGCGGGTGTAGGTGGTGAGCAGTTCTTC.

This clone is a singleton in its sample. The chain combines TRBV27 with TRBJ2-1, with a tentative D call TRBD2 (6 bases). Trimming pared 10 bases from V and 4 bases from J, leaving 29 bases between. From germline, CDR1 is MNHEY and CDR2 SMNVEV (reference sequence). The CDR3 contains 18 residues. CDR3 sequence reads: CANVHFTPSDGVYNEQFF. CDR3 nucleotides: TGTGCCAATGTACACTTTACCCCTAGCGACGGCGTTTACAATGAGCAGTTCTTC.

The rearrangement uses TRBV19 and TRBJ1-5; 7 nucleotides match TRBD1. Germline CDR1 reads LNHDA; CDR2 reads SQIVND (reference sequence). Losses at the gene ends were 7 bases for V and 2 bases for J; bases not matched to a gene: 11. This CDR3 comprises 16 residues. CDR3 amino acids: CASKIGGGSGNQPQHF. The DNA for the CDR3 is TGTGCCAGTAAGATAGGAGGGGGCTCGGGCAATCAGCCCCAGCATTTT.

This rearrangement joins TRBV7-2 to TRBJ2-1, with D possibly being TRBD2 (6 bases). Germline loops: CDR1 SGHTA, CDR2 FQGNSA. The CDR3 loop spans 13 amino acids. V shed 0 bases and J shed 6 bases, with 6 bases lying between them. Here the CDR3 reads CASSLAGGNEQFF. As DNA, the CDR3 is TGTGCCAGCAGCTTAGCGGGGGGCAATGAGCAGTTCTTC.

The CDR3 here is CSVVSPTNYGYTF. The CDR3 nucleotides are TGCAGCGTTGTCTCACCTACTAACTATGGCTACACCTTC. The rearrangement joins TRBV29-1 to TRBJ1-2, with D uncertain. Trimming shortened V by 4 bases and J by 0 bases, and 9 bases separated the two germline ends. The CDR3 sequence is 13 residues long. Germline values: CDR1 SQVTM, CDR2 ANQGSEA.

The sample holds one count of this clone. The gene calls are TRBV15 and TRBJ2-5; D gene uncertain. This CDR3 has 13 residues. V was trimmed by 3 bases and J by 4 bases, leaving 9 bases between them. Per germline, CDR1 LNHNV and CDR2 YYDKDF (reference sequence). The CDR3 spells CATSSPSGETQYF. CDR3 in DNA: TGTGCCACCAGCAGTCCATCGGGAGAGACCCAGTACTTC.

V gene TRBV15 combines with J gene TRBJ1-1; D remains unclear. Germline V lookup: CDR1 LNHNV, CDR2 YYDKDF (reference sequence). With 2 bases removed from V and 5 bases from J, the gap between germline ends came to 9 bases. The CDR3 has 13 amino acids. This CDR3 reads CATSRPSTTEAFF. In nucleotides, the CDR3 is TGTGCCACCAGCAGACCAAGTACTACTGAAGCTTTCTTT.

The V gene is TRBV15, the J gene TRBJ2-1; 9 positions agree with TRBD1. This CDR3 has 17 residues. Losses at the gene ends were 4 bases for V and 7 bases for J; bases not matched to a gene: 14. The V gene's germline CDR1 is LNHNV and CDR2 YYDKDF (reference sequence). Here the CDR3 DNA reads TGTGCCACCAGCACACCTTTAGAGGGGACAGGGTGGAATGAGCAGTTCTTC. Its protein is CATSTPLEGTGWNEQFF.

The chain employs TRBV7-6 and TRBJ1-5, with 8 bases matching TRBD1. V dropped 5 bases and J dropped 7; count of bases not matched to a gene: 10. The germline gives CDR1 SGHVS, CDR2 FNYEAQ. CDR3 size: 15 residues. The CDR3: CASSVATGVGQPQHF. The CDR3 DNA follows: TGTGCCAGCAGCGTGGCGACAGGGGTAGGGCAGCCCCAGCATTTT.

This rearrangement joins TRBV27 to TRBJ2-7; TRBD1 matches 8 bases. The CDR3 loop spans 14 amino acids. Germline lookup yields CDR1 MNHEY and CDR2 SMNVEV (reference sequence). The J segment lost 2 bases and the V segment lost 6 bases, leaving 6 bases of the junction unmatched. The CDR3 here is CASSYGTGTYEQYF. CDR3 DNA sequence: TGTGCCAGCAGCTACGGGACAGGTACCTACGAGCAGTACTTC.

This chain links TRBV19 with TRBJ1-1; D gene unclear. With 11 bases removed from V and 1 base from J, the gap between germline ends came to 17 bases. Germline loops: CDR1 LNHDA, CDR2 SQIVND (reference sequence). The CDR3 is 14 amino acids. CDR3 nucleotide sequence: TGTGCCCTACGAGAACTAGCACCGAACACTGAAGCTTTCTTT. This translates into CALRELAPNTEAFF.

CDR3 nucleotides: TGCGCCAGCAGCCCTAGCGGGAGTAACGGGGAGCTGTTTTTT. Translated, it gives CASSPSGSNGELFF. The chain combines TRBV5-1 with TRBJ2-2, with TRBD2 matching over 10 bases. J lost 7 bases, V lost 4 bases, and 4 bases had no gene match. The V gene's germline CDR1 is SGHRS and CDR2 YFSETQ. The CDR3 totals 14 residues.

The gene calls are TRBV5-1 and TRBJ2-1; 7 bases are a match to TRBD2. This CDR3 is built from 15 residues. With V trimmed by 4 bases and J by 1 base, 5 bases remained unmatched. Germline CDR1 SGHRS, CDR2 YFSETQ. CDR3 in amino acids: CASSVTSASYNEQFF. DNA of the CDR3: TGCGCCAGCAGCGTTACTAGCGCGTCCTACAATGAGCAGTTCTTC.

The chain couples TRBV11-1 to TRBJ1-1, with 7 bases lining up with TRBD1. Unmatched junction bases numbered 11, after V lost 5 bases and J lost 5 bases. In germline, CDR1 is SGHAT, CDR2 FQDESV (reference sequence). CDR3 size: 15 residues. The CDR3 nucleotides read TGTGCCAGCAGCACCAGACAGGGAACTAAAACTGAAGCTTTCTTT. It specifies CASSTRQGTKTEAFF. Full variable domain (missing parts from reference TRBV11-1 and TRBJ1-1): EAEVAQSPRYKITEKSQAVAFWCDPISGHATLYWYRQILGQGPELLVQFQDESVVDDSQLPKDRFSAERLKGVDSTLKIQPAELGDSAMYLCASSTRQGTKTEAFFGQGTRLTVV.

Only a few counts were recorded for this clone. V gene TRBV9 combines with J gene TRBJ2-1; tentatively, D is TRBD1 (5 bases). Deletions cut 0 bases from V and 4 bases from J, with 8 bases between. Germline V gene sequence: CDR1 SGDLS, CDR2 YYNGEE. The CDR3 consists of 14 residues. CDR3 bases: TGTGCCAGCAGCGTAGGACAGCCATACAATGAGCAGTTCTTC. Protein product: CASSVGQPYNEQFF. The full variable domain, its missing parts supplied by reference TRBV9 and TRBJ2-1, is DSGVTQTPKHLITATGQRVTLRCSPRSGDLSVYWYQQSLDQGLQFLIQYYNGEERAKGNILERFSAQQFPDLHSELNLSSLELGDSALYFCASSVGQPYNEQFFGPGTRLTVL.

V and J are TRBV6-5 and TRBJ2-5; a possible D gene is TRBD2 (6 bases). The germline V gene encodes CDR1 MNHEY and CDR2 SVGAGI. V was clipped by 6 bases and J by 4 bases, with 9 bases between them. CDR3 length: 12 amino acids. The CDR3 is CASREGGETQYF. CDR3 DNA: TGTGCCAGCAGGGAGGGTGGAGAGACCCAGTACTTC.

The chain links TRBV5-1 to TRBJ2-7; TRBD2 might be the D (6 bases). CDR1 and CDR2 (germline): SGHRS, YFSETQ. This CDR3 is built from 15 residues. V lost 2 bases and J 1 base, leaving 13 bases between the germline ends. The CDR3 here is CASSFRAEGSYEQYF. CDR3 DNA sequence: TGCGCCAGCAGCTTTAGAGCGGAGGGGTCCTACGAGCAGTACTTC.

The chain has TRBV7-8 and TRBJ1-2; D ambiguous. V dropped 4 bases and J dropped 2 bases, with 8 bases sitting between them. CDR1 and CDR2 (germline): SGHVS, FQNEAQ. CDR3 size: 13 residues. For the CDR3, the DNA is TGTGCCAGCAGCTCCACAGCAAACTATGGCTACACCTTC. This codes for CASSSTANYGYTF.

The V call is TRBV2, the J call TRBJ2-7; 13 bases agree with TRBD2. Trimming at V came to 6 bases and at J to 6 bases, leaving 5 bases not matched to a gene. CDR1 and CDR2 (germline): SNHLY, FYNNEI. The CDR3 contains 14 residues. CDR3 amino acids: CASRRTSGSGEQYF. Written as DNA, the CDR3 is TGTGCCAGCAGAAGGACTAGCGGGAGCGGCGAGCAGTACTTC.

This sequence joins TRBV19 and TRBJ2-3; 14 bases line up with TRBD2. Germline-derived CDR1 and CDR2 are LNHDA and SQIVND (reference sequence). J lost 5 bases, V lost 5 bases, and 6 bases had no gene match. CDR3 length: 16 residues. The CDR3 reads CASSVGLAGAGDTQYF. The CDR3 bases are TGTGCCAGTAGTGTGGGACTAGCGGGAGCGGGAGATACGCAGTATTTT.

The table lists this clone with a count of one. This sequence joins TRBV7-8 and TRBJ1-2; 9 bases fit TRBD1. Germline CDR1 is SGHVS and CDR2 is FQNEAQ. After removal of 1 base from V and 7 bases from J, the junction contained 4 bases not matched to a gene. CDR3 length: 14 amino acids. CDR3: CASSLVTGGSGYTF. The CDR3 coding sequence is TGTGCCAGCAGCTTAGTGACAGGGGGTAGTGGCTACACCTTC.

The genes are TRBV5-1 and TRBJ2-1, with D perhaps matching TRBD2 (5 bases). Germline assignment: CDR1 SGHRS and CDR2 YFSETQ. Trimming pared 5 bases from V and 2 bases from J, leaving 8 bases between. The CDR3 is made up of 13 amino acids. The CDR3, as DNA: TGCGCCAGCAGTCTGGGAGCCTACAATGAGCAGTTCTTC. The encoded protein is CASSLGAYNEQFF.